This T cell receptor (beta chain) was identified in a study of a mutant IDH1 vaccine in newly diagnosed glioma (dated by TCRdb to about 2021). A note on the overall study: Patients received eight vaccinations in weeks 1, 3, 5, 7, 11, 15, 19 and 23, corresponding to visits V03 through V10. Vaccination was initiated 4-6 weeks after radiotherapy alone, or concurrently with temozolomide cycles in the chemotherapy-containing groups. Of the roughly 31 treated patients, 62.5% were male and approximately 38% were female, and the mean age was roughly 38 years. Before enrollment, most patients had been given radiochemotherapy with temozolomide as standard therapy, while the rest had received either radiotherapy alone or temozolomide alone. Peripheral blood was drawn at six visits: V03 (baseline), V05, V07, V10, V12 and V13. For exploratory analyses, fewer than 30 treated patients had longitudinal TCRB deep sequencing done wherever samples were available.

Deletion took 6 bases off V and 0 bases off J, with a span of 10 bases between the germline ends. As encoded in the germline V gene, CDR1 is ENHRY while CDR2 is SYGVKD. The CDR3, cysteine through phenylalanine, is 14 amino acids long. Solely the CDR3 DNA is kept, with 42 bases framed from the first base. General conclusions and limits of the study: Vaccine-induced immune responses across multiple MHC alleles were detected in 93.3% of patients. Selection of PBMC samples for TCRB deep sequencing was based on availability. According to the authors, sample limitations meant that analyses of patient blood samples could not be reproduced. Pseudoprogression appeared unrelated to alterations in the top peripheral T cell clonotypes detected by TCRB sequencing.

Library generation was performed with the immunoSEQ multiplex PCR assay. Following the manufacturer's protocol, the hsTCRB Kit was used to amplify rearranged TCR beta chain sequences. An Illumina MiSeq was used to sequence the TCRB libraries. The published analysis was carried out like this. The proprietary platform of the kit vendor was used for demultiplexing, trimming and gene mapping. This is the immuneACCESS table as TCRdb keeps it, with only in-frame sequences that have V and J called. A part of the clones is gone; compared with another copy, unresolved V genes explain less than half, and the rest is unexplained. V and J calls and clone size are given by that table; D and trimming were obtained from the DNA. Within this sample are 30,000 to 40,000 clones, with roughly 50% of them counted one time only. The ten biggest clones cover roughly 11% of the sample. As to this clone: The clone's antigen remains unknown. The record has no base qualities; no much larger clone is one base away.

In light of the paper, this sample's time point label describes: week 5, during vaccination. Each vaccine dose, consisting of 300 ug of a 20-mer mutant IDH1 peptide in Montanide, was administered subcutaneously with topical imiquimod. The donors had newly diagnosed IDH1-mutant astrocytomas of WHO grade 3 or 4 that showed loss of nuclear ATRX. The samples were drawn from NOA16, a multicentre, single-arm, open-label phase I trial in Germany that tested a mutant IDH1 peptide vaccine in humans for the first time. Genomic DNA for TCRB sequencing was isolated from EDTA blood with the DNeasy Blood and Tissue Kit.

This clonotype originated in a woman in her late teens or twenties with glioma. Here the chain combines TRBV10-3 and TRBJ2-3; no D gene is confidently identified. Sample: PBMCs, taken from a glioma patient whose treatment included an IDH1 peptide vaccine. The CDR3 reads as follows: CAIRGYSSTDTQYF. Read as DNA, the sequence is TGTGCCATCAGGGGCTATTCTAGCACAGATACGCAGTATTTT.